The 9 T cell receptor beta chains below were found in one sample sequenced in a study of cytomegalovirus exposure and HLA in healthy donors. Researchers ran the PCR with 60 Vbeta and 13 Jbeta primers. Method: immunoSEQ multiplex PCR; TCRdb's copy keeps in-frame clones and lacks some. The sample comprises over 150,000 clones, approximately 88% of which are singletons, and 0.95% to 1.5% rests with the top ten. Sequencing was performed on PBMCs. The receptors derive from a boy between 2 and 10 years old in good health and CMV-seronegative.

The chain couples TRBV6-5 to TRBJ2-7, with D tentatively TRBD2 (5 bases). The CDR3 consists of 15 residues. Trimming pared 0 bases from V and 1 base from J, leaving 10 bases between. Germline CDR1 reads MNHEY; CDR2 reads SVGAGI. This CDR3 reads CASSYSSRGSYEQYF. The DNA of the CDR3 is TGTGCCAGCAGTTACTCATCCCGGGGATCCTACGAGCAGTACTTC.

V gene TRBV28 combines with J gene TRBJ1-2; 7 positions match TRBD1. The V gene's germline CDR1 is MDHEN and CDR2 SYDVKM. Trimming took 6 bases from V and 2 from J; bases not matched to a gene: 12. The CDR3 totals 16 residues. Written as DNA, the CDR3 is TGTGCCAGCAGAATAAAGACGACAGGGACCAACTATGGCTACACCTTC. Protein product: CASRIKTTGTNYGYTF.

This chain links TRBV7-9 with TRBJ1-2, with D perhaps matching TRBD1 (6 bases). The CDR3 extends over 14 amino acids. V was cut by 5 bases and J by 8 bases, with 18 bases left in between. Germline CDR1 reads SEHNR; CDR2 reads FQNEAQ (reference sequence). CDR3 protein: CASSPTLPGEGYTF. The CDR3 DNA sequence: TGTGCCAGCAGCCCCACGCTACCAGGGGAAGGCTACACCTTC.

The chain couples TRBV30 to TRBJ1-1; TRBD1 is a possible D gene (5 bases). Germline CDR1 is GTSNPN and CDR2 is SVGIG (reference sequence). V was cut by 0 bases and J by 5 bases, with 16 bases left in between. CDR3 length equals 15 residues. CDR3 loop: CAWSVLGGSGTEAFF. CDR3 coding DNA: TGTGCCTGGAGTGTACTAGGAGGGTCAGGGACTGAAGCTTTCTTT.

A few counts support this clone. The chain couples TRBV7-9 to TRBJ2-7, with 11 bases that match TRBD1. From germline, CDR1 is SEHNR and CDR2 FQNEAQ (reference sequence). This CDR3 comprises 17 residues. J lost 0 bases, V lost 1 base, and 5 bases had no gene match. The CDR3 reads CASSLGGQGVRSYEQYF. The DNA for the CDR3 is TGTGCCAGCAGCTTAGGGGGACAGGGGGTTCGCTCCTACGAGCAGTACTTC.

The chain recombines TRBV6-1 with TRBJ1-2, with 8 bases identical to TRBD1. The CDR3 is made up of 13 amino acids. V was pared by 6 bases and J by 2 bases, with 2 bases of the junction left unmatched. CDR1 and CDR2 from the germline V gene are MNHNS and SASEGT. The CDR3 protein is CASSRTGNYGYTF. DNA for the CDR3: TGTGCCAGCAGCAGGACAGGGAACTATGGCTACACCTTC.

The gene calls are TRBV7-2 and TRBJ2-1; TRBD2 matches 10 bases. The V gene end was trimmed by 2 bases and the J gene end by 4 bases; junction bases not matched to a gene: 5. Germline CDR1 is SGHTA and CDR2 is FQGNSA. The CDR3 sequence is 16 residues long. The CDR3 DNA follows: TGTGCCAGCAGCTTAATTAGCGGGGGGAAATACAATGAGCAGTTCTTC. This gives the protein CASSLISGGKYNEQFF.

The V and J genes are TRBV2 and TRBJ1-3, with D unclear. Trimming removed 3 bases at V and 0 bases at J, with 6 bases between. The CDR3 extends over 14 amino acids. CDR1 SNHLY and CDR2 FYNNEI come from the germline V gene. CDR3 nucleotides: TGTGCCAGCAGTGAGGGGAGCTCTGGAAACACCATATATTTT. Residues: CASSEGSSGNTIYF.

The chain is built from TRBV5-4 and TRBJ2-7; D is uncertain. V lost 0 bases and J lost 3, with 10 bases in between. Germline assignment: CDR1 SGHNT and CDR2 YYREEE (reference sequence). The CDR3 contains 14 residues. In DNA, the CDR3 is TGTGCCAGCAGCTTGGATGGAAGAGGCTACGAGCAGTACTTC. Translated: CASSLDGRGYEQYF.